The present T cell receptor (beta chain) was sequenced within a study of cytomegalovirus exposure and HLA in healthy donors. Both 60 Vbeta primers and 13 Jbeta primers went into the PCR. Sequencing was performed with immunoSEQ multiplex PCR; in TCRdb, only in-frame clones are kept and a portion is missing. The sample consists of approximately 150,000 clones, approximately 72% of them appearing once. What was sequenced was PBMCs. This sequence originates from a human donor in good health.

The chain's CDR3 is CASSVAGGAEQYF. CDR3 in DNA: TGTGCCAGCAGCGTAGCAGGGGGCGCCGAGCAGTACTTC. This sequence joins TRBV9 and TRBJ2-7, with 8 positions matching TRBD1. V was pared by 0 bases and J by 6 bases, with 2 bases of the junction left unmatched. The CDR3 sequence is 13 residues long. Germline loops: CDR1 SGDLS, CDR2 YYNGEE.